This T cell receptor beta chain originates from a study of blood T cells in healthy people across ages. Study observations and caveats: Long-lived and aged donors differed, with more naive CD4+ cells and higher diversity in the long-lived.

A second PCR of about 7 to 12 cycles used a sample-barcoded 5' primer and a J-beta primer mix. TCRdb re-called the 5' RACE reads with MiXCR, one entry per CDR3 protein. Among about 1.1 million distinct CDR3 sequences listed, 35% to 40% were seen once. On this clonotype: What it binds is not known.

The CDR3 has 14 residues. V was cut by 4 bases and J by 7 bases, with 15 bases left in between. Germline-derived CDR1 and CDR2 are SGHRS and YFSETQ. The TCR originated in a man between 18 and 29 years old in good health. The chain recombines TRBV5-1 with TRBJ2-4; no clear D. Sequenced sample: blood. CDR3 sequence reads: CASSPGSFGNIQYF. The CDR3 DNA reads as TGCGCCAGCAGCCCCGGCAGTTTTGGCAACATTCAGTACTTC.